This T cell receptor (beta chain) was identified during a study of cytomegalovirus exposure and HLA in healthy donors. Unmatched junction bases numbered 8, after V lost 3 bases and J lost 0 bases. This CDR3 region has 16 residues. The V gene's germline CDR1 is SGHTA and CDR2 FQGNSA. With 60 Vbeta and 13 Jbeta primers, the PCR was carried out. Clones were read by immunoSEQ multiplex PCR, and TCRdb kept only the in-frame ones, dropping some. The sample holds 35,000 to 45,000 clones, more than 45% seen once. Sequencing used PBMCs. The chain combines TRBV7-2 with TRBJ2-7; TRBD2 matches 7 bases. This clonotype was sampled from a man aged 55 to 69 in good health and CMV-seronegative. CDR3 residues: CASSFLSGDSSYEQYF. CDR3 DNA sequence: TGTGCCAGCAGCTTCCTCAGCGGGGACTCCTCCTACGAGCAGTACTTC.